This T cell receptor (beta chain) stems from a study of CD8 T cells in ankylosing spondylitis. Study-level results: Among TCR beta sequences, a motif of roughly 8 highly homologous variants appeared characteristic of ankylosing spondylitis blood. Some of the motif variants had earlier been found in reactive arthritis patients' fluid and blood. Clones tied to disease were said to be significantly enriched in matched ankylosing spondylitis synovial fluid.

The CDR3 has 17 residues. Germline V gives CDR1 SGHVS, CDR2 FQNEAQ. Trimming cost V 4 bases and J 2 bases, with 20 bases left between them. This clonotype was detected ten times or more. Its target is unknown. TCR beta libraries were made by quantitative 5'-RACE with molecular barcodes. TCRdb passed the 5' RACE reads through MiXCR, listing each CDR3 protein once. The profile shows 150,000 to 200,000 distinct CDR3 sequences, 11% of them singletons. The clonotype was recovered from a male donor with ankylosing spondylitis or in good health (not recorded which). Input material: blood, either unsorted or a sorted T cell fraction (not recorded which). The V and J genes are TRBV7-8 and TRBJ1-1; TRBD1 is a possible D gene (5 bases). The chain's CDR3 is CASSYRAPGRANTEAFF. In DNA form, the CDR3 reads TGTGCCAGCAGCTACCGAGCCCCAGGGAGGGCCAACACTGAAGCTTTCTTT.